A selection of T cell receptor beta chains follows, all from one sample in a study of blood T cell repertoires in COVID-19. Only in-frame clones appear in the TCRdb table, and some are missing; sequencing was by immunoSEQ multiplex PCR. The sample carries approximately 400,000 clones, 81% recorded once. Sequenced input: peripheral blood. These receptors were taken from a human donor with acute or convalescent COVID-19. The donor label of this sample is uncertain. The CDR3 runs from the conserved cysteine through the conserved F or W. D genes are given only for firm matches. The size entry is marked missing in some rows and otherwise reads once, few, many or a size class.

clone_size j_call v_call d_call cdr3_aa cdr3_nt
NA TRBJ2-5 TRBV11-3 NA CASSLGRPRDQETQYF TGTGCCAGCAGCTTGGGGCGGCCCAGGGACCAAGAGACCCAGTACTTC
NA TRBJ1-1 TRBV27 NA CASSLSRAGKDTEAFF TGTGCCAGCAGTTTAAGTAGGGCAGGGAAGGACACTGAAGCTTTCTTT
NA TRBJ2-5 TRBV5-4 NA CASSLGGLLVGTQYF TGTGCCAGCAGCTTGGGGGGACTCCTCGTGGGGACCCAGTACTTC
NA TRBJ2-1 TRBV7-6 NA CASSPLGGGYEQFF TGTGCCAGCAGCCCCTTGGGAGGAGGGTACGAGCAGTTCTTC
few TRBJ2-1 TRBV28 TRBD1 CASSLPPGQGIDEQFF TGTGCCAGCAGTTTGCCCCCGGGACAGGGGATCGATGAGCAGTTCTTC
NA TRBJ2-5 TRBV2 NA CASKPAAFQETQYF TGTGCCAGCAAGCCGGCAGCGTTCCAAGAGACCCAGTACTTC
NA TRBJ1-1 TRBV7-6 TRBD1 CASSPGQITEAFF TGTGCCAGCAGCCCGGGACAGATCACTGAAGCTTTCTTT
NA TRBJ1-2 TRBV11-2 NA CASSLVQGGRGGYTF TGTGCCAGCAGCTTAGTACAGGGAGGGAGGGGAGGCTACACCTTC
NA TRBJ1-5 TRBV27 TRBD1 CASSSGTAWGQPQHF TGTGCCAGCAGTTCCGGGACAGCTTGGGGTCAGCCCCAGCATTTT
once TRBJ2-3 TRBV27 NA CASSSPQPWGTSTDTQYF TGTGCCAGCAGTTCCCCTCAACCGTGGGGGACTAGCACAGATACGCAGTATTTT
NA TRBJ1-5 TRBV6-4 TRBD1 CASSDKDRVQPQHF TGTGCCAGCAGTGACAAAGACAGGGTCCAGCCCCAGCATTTT
NA TRBJ1-2 TRBV30 NA CACKKGAGYGYTF TGTGCCTGCAAAAAGGGAGCGGGCTATGGCTACACCTTC
NA TRBJ2-1 TRBV28 NA CASSYPIKNEQFF TGTGCCAGCAGCTACCCGATAAAAAATGAGCAGTTCTTC
NA TRBJ1-1 TRBV7-2 TRBD1 CASSLVSVGRRGWTEAFF TGTGCCAGCAGCTTAGTTTCCGTAGGTCGCAGGGGGTGGACTGAAGCTTTCTTT
NA TRBJ2-5 TRBV7-2 NA CASSLGGPQETQYF TGTGCCAGCAGCTTAGGGGGCCCCCAAGAGACCCAGTACTTC
NA TRBJ2-1 TRBV3-1/TRBV3-2 NA CASSRVDNEQFF TGTGCCAGCAGTCGAGTTGACAATGAGCAGTTCTTC
NA TRBJ2-7 TRBV28 NA CASSTSIWTASYEQYF TGTGCCAGCAGCACCAGCATCTGGACAGCTTCCTACGAGCAGTACTTC
NA TRBJ2-2 TRBV19 TRBD2 CASSVSSGSWTGELFF TGTGCCAGTAGTGTCTCTAGCGGGAGTTGGACCGGGGAGCTGTTTTTT
few TRBJ2-2 TRBV9 NA CASSASPGGELFF TGTGCCAGCAGTGCATCCCCGGGCGGGGAGCTGTTTTTT
NA TRBJ2-1 TRBV7-8 TRBD2 CASSPAGTSGSPIAYNEQFF TGTGCCAGCAGCCCGGCCGGGACTAGCGGGAGTCCAATCGCCTACAATGAGCAGTTCTTC
NA TRBJ2-6 TRBV3-1/TRBV3-2 NA CASSQGAGANVLTF TGTGCCAGCAGCCAAGGAGCCGGGGCCAACGTCCTGACTTTC
NA TRBJ1-5 TRBV30 TRBD1 CAWSVTGLYQPQHF TGTGCCTGGAGTGTGACAGGGTTATACCAGCCCCAGCATTTT
NA TRBJ2-1 TRBV9 NA CASSVATGTLVGEQFF TGTGCCAGCAGCGTAGCTACAGGGACCCTAGTGGGTGAGCAGTTCTTC
few TRBJ1-5 TRBV6-2/TRBV6-3 TRBD1 CASSYETGDRSNQPQHF TGTGCCAGCAGTTACGAGACAGGGGATCGGAGCAATCAGCCCCAGCATTTT
few TRBJ1-1 TRBV24-1 TRBD1 CAVQQGLNTEAFF TGTGCCGTACAACAGGGGTTGAACACTGAAGCTTTCTTT
NA TRBJ1-1 TRBV29-1 TRBD1 CSSRGLMNTEAFF TGCAGCAGCAGGGGGCTTATGAACACTGAAGCTTTCTTT